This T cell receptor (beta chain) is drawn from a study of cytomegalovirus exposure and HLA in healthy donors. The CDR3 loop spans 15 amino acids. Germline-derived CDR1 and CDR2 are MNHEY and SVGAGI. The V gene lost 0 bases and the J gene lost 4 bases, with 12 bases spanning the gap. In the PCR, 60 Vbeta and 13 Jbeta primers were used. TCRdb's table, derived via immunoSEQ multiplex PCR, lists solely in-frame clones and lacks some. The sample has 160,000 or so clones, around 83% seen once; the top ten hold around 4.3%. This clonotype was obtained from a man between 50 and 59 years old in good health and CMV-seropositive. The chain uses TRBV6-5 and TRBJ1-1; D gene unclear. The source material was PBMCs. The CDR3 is CASSYSPGSGTEAFF. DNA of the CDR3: TGTGCCAGCAGTTACTCTCCGGGATCGGGCACTGAAGCTTTCTTT.